This T cell receptor (beta chain) was profiled in a study of regulatory T cells in long-lasting Graves disease. As for this clonotype: Its antigen remains unknown.

Time point denoted: newly diagnosed GD, antithyroid drugs for less than 3 months. PBMCs were the source of the RNA used for TCR sequencing. For TCR beta, libraries came from iRepertoire HTBI primers and Arm-PCR of CDR3 regions. Each CDR3 protein gets one entry after TCRdb re-called the multiplex PCR reads with MiXCR. The repertoire has 450,000 to 600,000 distinct CDR3 sequences, 15% to 20% of them found once; the top ten carry 12%. V gave up 2 bases and J gave up 0 bases, with 16 bases separating them. Germline V CDR1 and CDR2: LGHNT, FRNRAP. This CDR3 contains 17 residues. The study, taken as a whole, reports: TRBV28, TRBJ1-2 and TRBJ2-5 were segments that persistent disease favored.

The same specimen was also included in a second study, on T cells in Graves' hyperthyroidism and ophthalmopathy. That paper states: Patients aged 18 to 65 with hyperthyroidism were newly diagnosed, with duration under 2 months. When the TCR CDR3 underwent first-round RT-PCR, the HTBI primer set was used. Separating ophthalmopathy from stable hyperthyroidism was achieved by a 13 V-J model.

The clonotype was recovered from a man in his forties with Graves disease. The source was peripheral blood mononuclear cells (PBMCs), collected at new diagnosis, from a patient treated with antithyroid drugs. J is TRBJ1-2 and V is TRBV12-5; TRBD1 is a possible D gene (6 bases). DNA of the CDR3: TGTGCTAGTGGTTTGCCGAACTCCGGGACAACTAACTATGGCTACACCTTC. This sequence encodes CASGLPNSGTTNYGYTF. The variable domain in full, completed from reference TRBV12-5 and TRBJ1-2, reads DARVTQTPRHKVTEMGQEVTMRCQPILGHNTVFWYRQTMMQGLELLAYFRNRAPLDDSGMPKDRFSAEMPDATLATLKIQPSEPRDSAVYFCASGLPNSGTTNYGYTFGSGTRLTVV.